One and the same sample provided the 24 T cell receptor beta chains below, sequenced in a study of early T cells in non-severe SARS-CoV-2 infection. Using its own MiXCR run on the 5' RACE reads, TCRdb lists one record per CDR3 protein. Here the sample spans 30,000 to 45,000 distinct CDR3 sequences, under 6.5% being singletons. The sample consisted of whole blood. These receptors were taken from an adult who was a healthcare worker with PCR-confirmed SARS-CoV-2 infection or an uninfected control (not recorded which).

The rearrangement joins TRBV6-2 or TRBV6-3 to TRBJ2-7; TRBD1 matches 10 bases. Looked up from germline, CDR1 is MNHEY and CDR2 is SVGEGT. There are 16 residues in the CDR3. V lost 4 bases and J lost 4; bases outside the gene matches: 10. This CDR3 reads CASSLTGGGPSYEQYF. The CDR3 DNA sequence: TGTGCCAGCAGTTTGACAGGGGGCGGACCCTCATACGAGCAGTACTTC.

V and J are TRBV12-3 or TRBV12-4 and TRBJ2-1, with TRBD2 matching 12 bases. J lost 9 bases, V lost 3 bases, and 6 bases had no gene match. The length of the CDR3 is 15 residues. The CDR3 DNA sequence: TGTGCCAGCAGTTTGCAAGCTAGCGGGGGGGTTGAGCAGTTCTTC. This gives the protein CASSLQASGGVEQFF.

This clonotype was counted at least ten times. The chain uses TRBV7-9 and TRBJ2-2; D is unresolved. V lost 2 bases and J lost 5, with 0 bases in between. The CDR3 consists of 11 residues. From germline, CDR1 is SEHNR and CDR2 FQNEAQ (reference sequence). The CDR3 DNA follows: TGTGCCAGCAGCTTAACCGGGGAGCTGTTTTTT. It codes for CASSLTGELFF.

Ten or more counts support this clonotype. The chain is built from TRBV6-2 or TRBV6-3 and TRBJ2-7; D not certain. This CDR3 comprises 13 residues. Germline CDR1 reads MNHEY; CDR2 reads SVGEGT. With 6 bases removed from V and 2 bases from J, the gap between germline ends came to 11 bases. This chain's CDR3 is CASSRDVPYEQYF. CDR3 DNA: TGTGCCAGCAGCCGAGACGTACCCTACGAGCAGTACTTC.

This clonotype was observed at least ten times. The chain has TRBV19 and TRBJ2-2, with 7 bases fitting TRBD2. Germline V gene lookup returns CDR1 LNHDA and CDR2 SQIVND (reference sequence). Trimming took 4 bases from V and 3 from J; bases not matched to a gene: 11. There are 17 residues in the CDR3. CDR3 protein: CASSTPTGRKYTGELFF. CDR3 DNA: TGTGCCAGTAGTACCCCAACCGGGAGGAAGTACACCGGGGAGCTGTTTTTT.

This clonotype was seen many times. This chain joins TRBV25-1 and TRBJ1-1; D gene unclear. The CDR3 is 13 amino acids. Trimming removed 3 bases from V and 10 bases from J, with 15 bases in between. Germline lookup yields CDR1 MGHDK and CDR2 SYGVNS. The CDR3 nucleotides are TGTGCCAGCAGTGAGGTTGGGAATTCAGTAGCTTTCTTT. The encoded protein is CASSEVGNSVAFF.

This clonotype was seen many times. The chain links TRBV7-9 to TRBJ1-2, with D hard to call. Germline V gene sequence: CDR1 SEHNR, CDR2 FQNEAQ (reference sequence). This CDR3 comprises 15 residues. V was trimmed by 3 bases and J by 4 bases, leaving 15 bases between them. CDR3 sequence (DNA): TGTGCCAGCAGCTTGTGGAGGGAACGGGGCTATGGCTACACCTTC. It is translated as CASSLWRERGYGYTF.

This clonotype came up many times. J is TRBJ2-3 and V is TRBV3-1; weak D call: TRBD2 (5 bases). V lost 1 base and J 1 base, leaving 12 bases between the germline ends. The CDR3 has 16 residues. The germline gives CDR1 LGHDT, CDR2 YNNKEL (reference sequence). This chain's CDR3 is CASSQAASLRTDTQYF. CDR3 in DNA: TGTGCCAGCAGCCAAGCGGCTAGCCTGCGCACAGATACGCAGTATTTT.

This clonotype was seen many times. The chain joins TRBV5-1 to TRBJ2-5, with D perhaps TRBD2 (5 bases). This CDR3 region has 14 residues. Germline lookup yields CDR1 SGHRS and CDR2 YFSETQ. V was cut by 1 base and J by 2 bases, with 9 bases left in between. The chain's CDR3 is CASSLPERQETQYF. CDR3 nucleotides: TGCGCCAGCAGCTTGCCAGAGCGGCAAGAGACCCAGTACTTC.

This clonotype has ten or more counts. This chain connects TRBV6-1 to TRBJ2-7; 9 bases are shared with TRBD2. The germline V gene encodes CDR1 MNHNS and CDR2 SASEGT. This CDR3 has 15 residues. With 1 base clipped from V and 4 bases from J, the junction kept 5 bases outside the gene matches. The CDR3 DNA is TGTGCCAGCAGTGAAGATGGCGGGGGGGATTACGAGCAGTACTTC. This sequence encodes CASSEDGGGDYEQYF.

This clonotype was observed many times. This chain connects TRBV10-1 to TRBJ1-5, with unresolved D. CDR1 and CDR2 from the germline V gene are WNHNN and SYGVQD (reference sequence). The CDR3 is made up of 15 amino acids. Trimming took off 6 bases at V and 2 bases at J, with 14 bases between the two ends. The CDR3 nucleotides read TGCGCCAGCAGGGCCAAGCCTCGGGGCAATCAGCCCCAGCATTTT. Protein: CASRAKPRGNQPQHF.

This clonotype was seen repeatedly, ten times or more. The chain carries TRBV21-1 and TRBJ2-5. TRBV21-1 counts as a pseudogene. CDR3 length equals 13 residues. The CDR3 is CAIRSLFQETQYF. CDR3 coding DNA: TGTGCCATCAGGAGTCTTTTCCAAGAGACCCAGTACTTC.

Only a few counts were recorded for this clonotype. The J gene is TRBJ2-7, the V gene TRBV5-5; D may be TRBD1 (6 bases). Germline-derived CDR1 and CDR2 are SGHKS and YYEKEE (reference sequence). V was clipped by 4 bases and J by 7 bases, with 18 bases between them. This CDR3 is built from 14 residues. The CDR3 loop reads CASSRDTELREQYF. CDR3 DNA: TGTGCCAGCAGCCGGGACACCGAGTTGCGGGAGCAGTACTTC.

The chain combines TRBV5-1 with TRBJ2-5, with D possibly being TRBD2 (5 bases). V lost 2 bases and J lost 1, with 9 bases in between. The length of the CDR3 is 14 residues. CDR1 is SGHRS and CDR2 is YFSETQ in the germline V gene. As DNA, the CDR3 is TGCGCCAGCAGCTTAACCCGGGGCCAAGAGACCCAGTACTTC. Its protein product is CASSLTRGQETQYF.

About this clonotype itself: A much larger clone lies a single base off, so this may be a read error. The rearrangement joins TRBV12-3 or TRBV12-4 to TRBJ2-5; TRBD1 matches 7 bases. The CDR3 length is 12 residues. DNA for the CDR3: TGTGTCAGCAGCCAGGGGGAGCGGTCCCAGTACTTC. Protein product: CVSSQGERSQYF.

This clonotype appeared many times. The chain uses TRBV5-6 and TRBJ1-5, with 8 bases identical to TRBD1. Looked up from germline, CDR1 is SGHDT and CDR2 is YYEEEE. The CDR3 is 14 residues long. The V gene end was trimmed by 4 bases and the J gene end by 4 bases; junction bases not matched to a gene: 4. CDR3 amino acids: CASSTWTGNQPQHF. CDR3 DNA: TGTGCCAGCAGCACCTGGACAGGGAATCAGCCCCAGCATTTT. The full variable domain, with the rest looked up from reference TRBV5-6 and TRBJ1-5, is DAGVTQSPTHLIKTRGQQVTLRCSPKSGHDTVSWYQQALGQGPQFIFQYYEEEERQRGNFPDRFSGHQFPNYSSELNVNALLLGDSALYLCASSTWTGNQPQHFGDGTRLSIL.

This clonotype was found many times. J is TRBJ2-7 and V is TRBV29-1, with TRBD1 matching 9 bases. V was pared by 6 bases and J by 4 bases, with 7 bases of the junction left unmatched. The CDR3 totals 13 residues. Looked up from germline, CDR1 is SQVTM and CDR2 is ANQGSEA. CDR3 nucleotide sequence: TGCAGCGTCCGGGGACAGGGTTCTTACGAGCAGTACTTC. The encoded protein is CSVRGQGSYEQYF.

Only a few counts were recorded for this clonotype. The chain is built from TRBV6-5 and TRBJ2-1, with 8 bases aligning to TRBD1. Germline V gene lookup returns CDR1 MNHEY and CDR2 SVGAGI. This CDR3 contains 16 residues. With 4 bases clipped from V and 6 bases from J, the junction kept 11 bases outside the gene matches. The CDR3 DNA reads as TGTGCCAGCAGTTCCCGGGACAGGACCCCTTCCAATGAGCAGTTCTTC. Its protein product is CASSSRDRTPSNEQFF.

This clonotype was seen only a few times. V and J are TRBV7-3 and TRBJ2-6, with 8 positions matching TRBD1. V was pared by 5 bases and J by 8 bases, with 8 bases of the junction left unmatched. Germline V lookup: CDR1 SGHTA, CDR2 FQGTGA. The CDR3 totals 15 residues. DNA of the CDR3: TGTGCCAGCAGCCGACAGGGGCCTTCGTCCAACGTCCTGACTTTC. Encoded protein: CASSRQGPSSNVLTF.

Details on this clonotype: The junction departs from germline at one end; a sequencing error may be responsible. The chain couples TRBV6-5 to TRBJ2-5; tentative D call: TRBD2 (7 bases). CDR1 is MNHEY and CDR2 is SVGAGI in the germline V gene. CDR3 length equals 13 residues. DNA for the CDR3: TGTGCCAGCACTCGGCAGGGAGGGGGAGAAAGTCACTTC. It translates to CASTRQGGGESHF.

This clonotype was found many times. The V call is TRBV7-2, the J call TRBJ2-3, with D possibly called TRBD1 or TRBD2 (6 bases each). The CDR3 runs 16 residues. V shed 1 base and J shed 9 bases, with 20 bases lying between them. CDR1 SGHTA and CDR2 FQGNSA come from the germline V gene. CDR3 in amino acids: CASSLGPGAGVGTQYF. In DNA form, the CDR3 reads TGTGCCAGCAGCTTAGGGCCGGGGGCCGGGGTAGGCACGCAGTATTTT.

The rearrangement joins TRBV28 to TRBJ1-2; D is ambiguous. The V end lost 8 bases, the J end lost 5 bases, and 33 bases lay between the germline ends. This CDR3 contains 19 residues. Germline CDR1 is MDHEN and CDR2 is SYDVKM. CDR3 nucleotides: TGTGCCAGCGACCGAACACATGCCCTGTATGGCGGGGTATCGTATGGCTACACCTTC. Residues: CASDRTHALYGGVSYGYTF.

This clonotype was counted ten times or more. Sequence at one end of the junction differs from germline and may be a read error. For the CDR3, the DNA is TGTGCTAGCAGCTTAGCGCCCGCCGGTGGACTAGCGGGAGGGCCGTACCAAGAGACCCAGTACTTC. Encoded protein: CASSLAPAGGLAGGPYQETQYF. The rearrangement joins TRBV7-7 to TRBJ2-5; TRBD2 aligns across 15 bases. CDR1 and CDR2 (germline): SSHAT, FNYEAQ (reference sequence). The length of the CDR3 is 22 residues.

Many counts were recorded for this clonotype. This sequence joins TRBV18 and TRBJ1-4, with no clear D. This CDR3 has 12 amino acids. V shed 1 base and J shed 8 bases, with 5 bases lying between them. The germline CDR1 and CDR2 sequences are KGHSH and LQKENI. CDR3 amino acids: CASSPRSEKLFF. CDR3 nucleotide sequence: TGTGCCAGCTCACCACGGTCCGAAAAACTGTTTTTT.